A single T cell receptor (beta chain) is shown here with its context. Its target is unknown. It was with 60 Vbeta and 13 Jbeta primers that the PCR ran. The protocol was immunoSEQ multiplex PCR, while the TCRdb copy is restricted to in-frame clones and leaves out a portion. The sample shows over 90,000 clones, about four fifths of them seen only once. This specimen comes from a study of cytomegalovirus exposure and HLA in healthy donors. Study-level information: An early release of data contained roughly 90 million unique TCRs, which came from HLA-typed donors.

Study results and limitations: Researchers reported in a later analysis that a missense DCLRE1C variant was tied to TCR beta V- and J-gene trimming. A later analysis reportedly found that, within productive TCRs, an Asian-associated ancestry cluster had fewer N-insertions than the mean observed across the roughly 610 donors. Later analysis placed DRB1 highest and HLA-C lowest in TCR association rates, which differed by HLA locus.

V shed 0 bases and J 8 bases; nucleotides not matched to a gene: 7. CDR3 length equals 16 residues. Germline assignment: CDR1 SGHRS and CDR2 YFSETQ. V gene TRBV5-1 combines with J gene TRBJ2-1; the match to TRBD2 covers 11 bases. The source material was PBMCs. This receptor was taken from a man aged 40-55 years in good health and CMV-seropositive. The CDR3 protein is CASSLGLAGSGDEQFF. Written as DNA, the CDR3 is TGCGCCAGCAGCTTGGGACTAGCGGGATCTGGGGATGAGCAGTTCTTC.